This is a list of T cell receptor beta chains from one sample in a study of regulatory T cells in long-lasting Graves disease. TCRdb re-analysed the multiplex PCR reads in MiXCR, keeping a single row per CDR3 protein. Among a few hundred thousand distinct CDR3 sequences listed, 20% to 25% were seen once. Here the sequenced sample was peripheral blood mononuclear cells (PBMCs), taken when the disease was refractory, from a patient treated with antithyroid drugs. The source of these receptors is a female donor with Graves disease. The CDR3 runs from the conserved cysteine through the conserved F or W. The order of the fields is D gene, J gene, CDR3 length, V gene, clone size, CDR3 DNA, CDR3 protein. The D gene is left open where the match is weak. Rows give clone size only sometimes, using once, few, many, or a class for an expanded clone.

d_gene: -; j_gene: TRBJ1-2; len: 13; v_gene: TRBV29-1; abundance: many; CDR3nt: TGCAGCGTCCAAACCCTCCCGTTCCCTGGCTACACCTTC; CDR3aa: CSVQTLPFPGYTF
d_gene: -; j_gene: TRBJ2-1; len: 13; v_gene: TRBV27; abundance: many; CDR3nt: TGTGCCAGCAGTCCAACCAGTTCGGATGAGCAGTTCTTC; CDR3aa: CASSPTSSDEQFF
d_gene: -; j_gene: TRBJ1-1; len: 12; v_gene: TRBV2; abundance: few; CDR3nt: TGTGCCAGCAGGATACAGGGACCTGAAGCTTTCTTT; CDR3aa: CASRIQGPEAFF
d_gene: -; j_gene: TRBJ1-2; len: 15; v_gene: TRBV7-3; abundance: -; CDR3nt: TGTGCCAGCAGCGCGGAGGCCCAGGGGAGCGGTGGCTACACCTTC; CDR3aa: CASSAEAQGSGGYTF
d_gene: TRBD1; j_gene: TRBJ1-1; len: 16; v_gene: TRBV5-5; abundance: -; CDR3nt: TGTGCCAGCAGCTACGGACAGGGCCAAGTGACCCCTGAAGCTTTCTTT; CDR3aa: CASSYGQGQVTPEAFF
d_gene: TRBD1; j_gene: TRBJ1-5; len: 13; v_gene: TRBV6-1; abundance: -; CDR3nt: TGTGCCAGCAGCAGGGGGCTGGATCAGCCCCAGCATTTT; CDR3aa: CASSRGLDQPQHF
d_gene: TRBD1; j_gene: TRBJ2-5; len: 15; v_gene: TRBV6-2/TRBV6-3; abundance: many; CDR3nt: TGTGCCAGCAGTTTCGGCAGGGGGAACCAAGAGACCCAGTACTTC; CDR3aa: CASSFGRGNQETQYF
d_gene: TRBD1; j_gene: TRBJ2-7; len: 13; v_gene: TRBV28; abundance: many; CDR3nt: TGTGCCAGCAGCCTGACAGGGTCCTACGAGCAGTACTTC; CDR3aa: CASSLTGSYEQYF
d_gene: -; j_gene: TRBJ1-5; len: 13; v_gene: TRBV12-3/TRBV12-4; abundance: many; CDR3nt: TGTGCCAGCAGCACAGGAGGTAATCAGCCCCAGCATTTT; CDR3aa: CASSTGGNQPQHF
d_gene: TRBD1; j_gene: TRBJ1-2; len: 16; v_gene: TRBV27; abundance: few; CDR3nt: TGTGCCAGCAGTCCCAGAACGACAGGGTATTACTATGGCTACACCTTC; CDR3aa: CASSPRTTGYYYGYTF
d_gene: -; j_gene: TRBJ2-1; len: 15; v_gene: TRBV11-1; abundance: many; CDR3nt: TGTGCCAGCAGCTCGGACGGGGGATCCTACAATGAGCAGTTCTTC; CDR3aa: CASSSDGGSYNEQFF
d_gene: TRBD2; j_gene: TRBJ2-2; len: 15; v_gene: TRBV19; abundance: -; CDR3nt: TGTGCCAGTAGTCTCCTAGCGGGAATCACCGGGGAGCTGTTTTTT; CDR3aa: CASSLLAGITGELFF
d_gene: TRBD2; j_gene: TRBJ2-7; len: 14; v_gene: TRBV6-2/TRBV6-3; abundance: few; CDR3nt: TGTGCCAGCAGTTACGCGGGGGGGGTTTCCGAGCAGTACTTC; CDR3aa: CASSYAGGVSEQYF
d_gene: TRBD1; j_gene: TRBJ2-7; len: 16; v_gene: TRBV7-2; abundance: -; CDR3nt: TGTGCCAGCACACAAACGAGAGGGGGCTGGATCGGCGAGCAGTACTTC; CDR3aa: CASTQTRGGWIGEQYF
d_gene: -; j_gene: TRBJ1-4; len: 15; v_gene: TRBV6-5; abundance: few; CDR3nt: TGTGCCAGCAGTTCCAGGGGTGTCACTAATGAAAAACTGTTTTTT; CDR3aa: CASSSRGVTNEKLFF
d_gene: TRBD2; j_gene: TRBJ2-5; len: 17; v_gene: TRBV19; abundance: -; CDR3nt: TGTGCCAGTACCTCACGTAGCGGGAGGGCTGCGGAGGAGACCCAGTACTTC; CDR3aa: CASTSRSGRAAEETQYF
d_gene: TRBD1; j_gene: TRBJ1-1; len: 13; v_gene: TRBV7-2; abundance: -; CDR3nt: TGTGCCAGCAAAGAGACAGGGTTCTCTGAAGCTTTCTTT; CDR3aa: CASKETGFSEAFF
d_gene: -; j_gene: TRBJ2-2; len: 13; v_gene: TRBV7-3; abundance: few; CDR3nt: TGTGCCAGCACCGAGGGAATAACCGGGGAGCTGTTTTTT; CDR3aa: CASTEGITGELFF
d_gene: TRBD1; j_gene: TRBJ1-2; len: 16; v_gene: TRBV7-2; abundance: many; CDR3nt: TGTGCCAGCAGCTTAGATAAGAGGGGGCTTTACTATGGCTACACCTTC; CDR3aa: CASSLDKRGLYYGYTF
d_gene: TRBD1; j_gene: TRBJ2-2; len: 14; v_gene: TRBV7-9; abundance: few; CDR3nt: TGTGCCAGCAAAGACAGGGAATTGGCCGGGGAGCTGTTTTTT; CDR3aa: CASKDRELAGELFF
d_gene: TRBD2; j_gene: TRBJ2-5; len: 13; v_gene: TRBV29-1; abundance: -; CDR3nt: TGCAGCGTTGTAGCGGGAGGGTGGGAGACCCAGTACTTC; CDR3aa: CSVVAGGWETQYF
d_gene: -; j_gene: TRBJ1-2; len: 13; v_gene: TRBV12-3/TRBV12-4; abundance: few; CDR3nt: TGTGCCAGCAGTTTAGCCCCAGCCCGCGGCTACACCTTC; CDR3aa: CASSLAPARGYTF
d_gene: -; j_gene: TRBJ1-2; len: 14; v_gene: TRBV5-1; abundance: many; CDR3nt: TGTGCCAGCAGTTTGGAGGGACGGAACTATGGCTACACCTTC; CDR3aa: CASSLEGRNYGYTF
d_gene: TRBD2; j_gene: TRBJ2-1; len: 15; v_gene: TRBV19; abundance: -; CDR3nt: TGTGCCAGTAGTATAGCCGCTAGCGGCTACAATGAGCAGTTCTTC; CDR3aa: CASSIAASGYNEQFF
d_gene: -; j_gene: TRBJ2-7; len: 15; v_gene: TRBV19; abundance: few; CDR3nt: TGTGCCAGTAGTATAGATCGAAGGGCGCCCTACGAGCAGTACTTC; CDR3aa: CASSIDRRAPYEQYF
d_gene: -; j_gene: TRBJ1-2; len: 16; v_gene: TRBV5-5; abundance: -; CDR3nt: TGTGCCAGCAGCTTGGCCAGAGGCCCAAGAACCTATGGCTACACCTTC; CDR3aa: CASSLARGPRTYGYTF